This T cell receptor beta chain was found in a study of cytomegalovirus exposure and HLA in healthy donors. Study-level background: From roughly 180 million T cells, an earlier analysis saw 90 million to 130 million unique TCR beta sequences. Overall study results and limits: Researchers catalogued about 150 TCR beta chains as cytomegalovirus-associated. In a later analysis, V- and J-gene trimming of beta chains associated with a DCLRE1C missense variant, replicated independently. According to an earlier analysis, most TCR beta V segments yielded productive rearrangements about 90% or about 30% of the time.

As concerns this clone: Its antigen is currently unknown.

This CDR3 contains 15 residues. In germline, CDR1 is SGHTS, CDR2 YDEGEE. The ends were cut back, 2 bases at V and 0 bases at J, with 12 bases in the middle. Primers: 60 Vbeta forward and 13 Jbeta reverse. The table came from immunoSEQ multiplex PCR; TCRdb's copy has only in-frame clones and leaves some out. This sample's clone table lists 150,000 or so clones. The receptor was isolated from a woman aged 50 to 65 in good health and CMV-seronegative. The chain employs TRBV5-8 and TRBJ2-7, with no clear D. The sequenced sample was PBMCs. CDR3 in amino acids: CASSFTGSSSYEQYF. CDR3 nucleotides: TGTGCCAGCAGCTTCACGGGTTCCAGCTCCTACGAGCAGTACTTC.